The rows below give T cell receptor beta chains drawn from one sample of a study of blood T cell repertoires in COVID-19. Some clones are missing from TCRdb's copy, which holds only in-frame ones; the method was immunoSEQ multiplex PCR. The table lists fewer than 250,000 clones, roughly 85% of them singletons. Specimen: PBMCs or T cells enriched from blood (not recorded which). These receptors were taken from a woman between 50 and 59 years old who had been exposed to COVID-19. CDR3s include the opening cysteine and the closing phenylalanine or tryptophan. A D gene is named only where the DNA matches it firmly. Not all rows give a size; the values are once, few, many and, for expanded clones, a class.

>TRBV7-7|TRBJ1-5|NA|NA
TGTGCCGGTTCAGGGGGCAATCAGCCCCAGCATTTT
CAGSGGNQPQHF
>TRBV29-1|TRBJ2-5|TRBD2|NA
TGCAGCGCAATTAGGACTAGCGGGGGGGAGACCCAGTACTTC
CSAIRTSGGETQYF
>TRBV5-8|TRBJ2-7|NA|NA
TGTGCCAGCAGCCCCGACAGCTCCTACGAGCAGTACTTC
CASSPDSSYEQYF
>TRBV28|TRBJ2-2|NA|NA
TGTGCCAGCGGGGGGGCGGCAGCCGCGGCCGGGGAGCTGTTTTTT
CASGGAAAAAGELFF
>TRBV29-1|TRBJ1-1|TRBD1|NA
TGCAGCGTTCTTGGGACAGGGCTGATGAACACTGAAGCTTTCTTT
CSVLGTGLMNTEAFF
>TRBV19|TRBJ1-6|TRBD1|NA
TGTGCCAGTATTAGGACAGGGGTGAACTCACCCCTCCACTTT
CASIRTGVNSPLHF
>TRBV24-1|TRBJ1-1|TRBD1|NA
TGTGCCACCAGAGCCCCGGGACAGGCGAACACTGAAGCTTTCTTT
CATRAPGQANTEAFF
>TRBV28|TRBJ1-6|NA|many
TGTGCCAGCAGTCCCTCGCTAGGGGGGGATAATTCACCCCTCCACTTT
CASSPSLGGDNSPLHF
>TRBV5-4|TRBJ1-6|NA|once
TGTGCCAGCAGCATGAGCCGAGGGCCCCTCCACTTT
CASSMSRGPLHF
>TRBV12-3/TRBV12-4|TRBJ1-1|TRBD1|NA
TGTGCCAGCAGATCCGACAGGGACACTGAAGCTTTCTTT
CASRSDRDTEAFF
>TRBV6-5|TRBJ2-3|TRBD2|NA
TGTGCCAGCACCCTAGCGGGGGCCCACACAGATACGCAGTATTTT
CASTLAGAHTDTQYF
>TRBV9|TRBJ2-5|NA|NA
TGTGCCAGCAGCGTAGCCCCAGGCGAGACCCAGTACTTC
CASSVAPGETQYF
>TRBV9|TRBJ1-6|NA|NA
TGTGCCAGCAGCGTAGAACAGGGTGATTCACCCCTCCACTTT
CASSVEQGDSPLHF
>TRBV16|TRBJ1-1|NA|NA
TGTGCCAGCAGCTCATCGGGGTTCAACACTGAAGCTTTCTTT
CASSSSGFNTEAFF
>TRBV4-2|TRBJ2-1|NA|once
TGTGCCAGCAGCCCCTCGGGGGGCCAATACAATGAGCAGTTCTTC
CASSPSGGQYNEQFF
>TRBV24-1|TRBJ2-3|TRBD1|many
TGTGCCACCAGTGACCCTTCTGGACAGGGGCGAGATACGCAGTATTTT
CATSDPSGQGRDTQYF
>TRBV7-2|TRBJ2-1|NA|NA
TGTGCCAGCAGCTTAGGCGGGTTAGGTCACAATGAGCAGTTCTTC
CASSLGGLGHNEQFF
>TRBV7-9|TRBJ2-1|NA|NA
TGTGCCAGCAGCTTGCGGGGTAATGAGCAGTTCTTC
CASSLRGNEQFF
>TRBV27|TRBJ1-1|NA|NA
TGTGCCAGCAGTTTACGGGCAGGGAGGTCTGAAGCTTTCTTT
CASSLRAGRSEAFF
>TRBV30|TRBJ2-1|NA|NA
TGTGCCTGGACTAGACAGGCGGGCTACAATGAGCAGTTCTTC
CAWTRQAGYNEQFF
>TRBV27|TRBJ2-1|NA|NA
TGTGCCAGCAGTCCCCTGTACAATGAGCAGTTCTTC
CASSPLYNEQFF
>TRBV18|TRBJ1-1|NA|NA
TGTGCCAGCTCACCCCAACGCGGGGGTGACACTGAAGCTTTCTTT
CASSPQRGGDTEAFF
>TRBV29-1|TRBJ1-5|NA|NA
TGCAGCGTTCCCCCCAGGCGCAATCAGCCCCAGCATTTT
CSVPPRRNQPQHF
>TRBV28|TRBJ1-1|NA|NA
TGTGCCAGCAAATGGAGGGGTGCCGGCACTGAAGCTTTCTTT
CASKWRGAGTEAFF
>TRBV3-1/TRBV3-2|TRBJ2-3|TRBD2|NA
TGTGCCAGCAGCCCAGGACTAGGTGCAGATACGCAGTATTTT
CASSPGLGADTQYF
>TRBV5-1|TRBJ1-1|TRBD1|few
TGCGCCAGCAGGCGCGAACAGGGGGCTAACACTGAAGCTTTCTTT
CASRREQGANTEAFF
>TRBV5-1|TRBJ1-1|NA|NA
TGCGCCAGCAGCTTGTATGGGGGAGGCACTGAAGCTTTCTTT
CASSLYGGGTEAFF
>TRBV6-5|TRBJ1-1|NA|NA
TGTGCCAGCAGTTACTCGCCGGGTGGTGACACTGAAGCTTTCTTT
CASSYSPGGDTEAFF
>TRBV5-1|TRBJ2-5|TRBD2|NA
TGCGCCAGTCAGAAAGGGTCTCCTCTCAGCGGGGGGCCGGGGACCCAGTACTTC
CASQKGSPLSGGPGTQYF
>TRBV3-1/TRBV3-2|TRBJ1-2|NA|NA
TGTGCCGGATACGTCCGGACACGAAACTATGGCTACACCTTC
CAGYVRTRNYGYTF
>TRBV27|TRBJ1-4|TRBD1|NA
TGTGCCAGCAGTTGGAGACAGGGCCGGAATGAAAAACTGTTTTTT
CASSWRQGRNEKLFF
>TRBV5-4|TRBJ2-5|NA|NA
TGTGCCAGCAGCTTGGACGGGGAGACCCAGTACTTC
CASSLDGETQYF
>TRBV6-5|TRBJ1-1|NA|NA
TGTGCCAGCAGTTACTTTCAGGGAAGGACTGAAGCTTTCTTT
CASSYFQGRTEAFF
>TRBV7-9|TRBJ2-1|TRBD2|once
TGTGCCAGCAGCCCTCGGGTAGCGGGGGTCCTCGCCAATGAGCAGTTCTTC
CASSPRVAGVLANEQFF
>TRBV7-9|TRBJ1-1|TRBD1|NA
TGTGCCAGCAGCCCCGGGACAGCGGGGAACACTGAAGCTTTCTTT
CASSPGTAGNTEAFF
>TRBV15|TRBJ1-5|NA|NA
TGTGCCACCAGCAGTAACAGGGTCCAGCCCCAGCATTTT
CATSSNRVQPQHF
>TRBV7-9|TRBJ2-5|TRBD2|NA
TGTGCCAGCAGCCAAAGCGGGGGGGAGACCCAGTACTTC
CASSQSGGETQYF
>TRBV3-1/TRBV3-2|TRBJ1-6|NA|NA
TGTGCCAGCAGCCAAGGGGGCATTTCACCCCTCCACTTT
CASSQGGISPLHF
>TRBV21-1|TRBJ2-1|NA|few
TGTGCCAGCAGCCCTCGGGACGGAGAGGGTGGGGACACGGTTTGGGAGCAGTTCTTC
CASSPRDGEGGDTVWEQFF
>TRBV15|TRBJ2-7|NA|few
TGTGCCACCAGCAGAGATCCAGATAGCGGTTACGAGCAGTACTTC
CATSRDPDSGYEQYF